This T cell receptor beta chain was profiled in a study of T cell repertoires in cytomegalovirus infection. Overall study: Indicated by public TCR beta signatures were CMV infection and matching HLA type.

This clonotype has only a few counts. What it binds is unknown. This CDR3 region has 14 residues. Germline lookup yields CDR1 LGHDT and CDR2 YNNKEL (reference sequence). V gave up 5 bases and J gave up 6 bases, with 11 bases separating them. Points from the study as a whole: There were HLA-C-restricted CMV-specific TCR beta clonotypes dominating the ex vivo response.

TCRdb re-called the reads through MiXCR, storing one row per CDR3 protein. The table lists more than 650,000 distinct CDR3 sequences, about 40% of them singletons, with around 3% in the top ten. This rearrangement joins TRBV3-1 to TRBJ1-6; no clear D. The specimen sequenced was PBMCs. The clonotype was recovered from a human donor in good health (CMV status not recorded). Some clones in this sample may be carry-over from other donors' samples. The CDR3 loop is CASSYDGSNSPLHF. The CDR3, as DNA: TGTGCCAGCAGCTACGACGGCTCTAATTCACCCCTCCACTTT.